This record covers a single T cell receptor beta chain. The table lists this clone with a few counts. What antigen it recognizes has not been identified. No base qualities exist here, and no much larger clone lies one base off it. Libraries were built with the immunoSEQ multiplex PCR assay. For the multiplex PCR, a mixture combining 60 forward primers for TCR Vbeta segments and 13 reverse primers for TCR Jbeta segments was used. The CDR3 region of rearranged TCR beta genes was amplified from genomic DNA with a multiplex PCR assay. Amplified TCR beta libraries were sequenced as 87-base-pair reads on the Illumina HiSeq System. The paper's processing steps were these. A later analysis tallied roughly 76 million unique TCR beta chains across the approximately 670 repertoires, and about 12 million of those chains were shared by two or more donors. Raw reads were error-corrected and collapsed into unique sequences by a nearest-neighbor algorithm in which closely related sequences were merged to remove PCR and sequencing errors. CDR3 sequences were aligned to IMGT reference sequences to assign V, D and J gene segments. For a sequence to be retained, at least a six-nucleotide match to both a V gene segment and a J gene segment was required. Rearrangements were called productive when the CDR3 lacked stop codons and stayed in frame with V and J; all others were non-productive. CDR3 was defined by IMGT convention, running from the second conserved V-encoded cysteine to the conserved J-encoded phenylalanine. Sequences without an unambiguous match to a single V gene segment were excluded from the earlier analysis of several hundred of the donors. An earlier analysis of fewer than 750 of the donors classified V segments as functional when productive rearrangements were above 56.7% and as segregating when the standard deviation between donors was above 5%. To diagnose cytomegalovirus status from the catalog of TCR beta chain sequences, a statistical classification framework was built. V and J gene assignment, in a later analysis, came from comparing TCR nucleotide sequences with IMGT/GENE-DB human TR gene sequences. A later analysis assigned CDR3 sequences and most-parsimonious VDJ recombination scenarios with the TCRdist pipeline. In a later analysis, each TCR beta chain was defined by its CDR3 amino acid sequence together with its V-gene family, and reads without a unique V-gene family were excluded. To address suspected cross-contamination and a sequencing artifact, a later analysis removed approximately 590 highly shared, low-generation-probability nucleotide sequences. In a later analysis, a clonal expansion index for each public chain was calculated from normalized within-repertoire ranks of inferred template counts. In a later analysis, generation probabilities were computed using a VDJ recombination model fitted to out-of-frame rearrangements, and the results were checked against IGoR. In a later analysis, hypergeometric tests were used to score TCR-TCR, TCR-HLA and TCR-CMV co-occurrence, with a repertoire-size bias correction applied to TCR pairs. To estimate false discovery rates, a later analysis permuted the HLA or CMV assignments 20 times. In a later analysis, co-occurring TCRs were grouped using DBSCAN, with TCRdist sequence similarity added in when clustering inside HLA-allele-positive subsets. Repertoires with fewer than 30,000 or more than 120,000 public chains, plus five repertoires with anomalous nucleotide sharing, were excluded from co-occurrence clustering. TCRdb took this table from immuneACCESS and kept in-frame rearrangements with V and J called. Such tables lack part of the clones; where checked against another copy, unresolved V genes explain under half of the gap, and the rest is unexplained. V, J and clone size derive from that table, while D and trimming were established from the DNA sequence. The sample yields approximately 100,000 clones; over 70% were counted once. In total, the top ten clones hold less than 3% of the sample.

The sample originates from a study of cytomegalovirus exposure and HLA in healthy donors (TCRdb year 2017). Regarding the complete study: An earlier analysis of several hundred of the donors reported roughly 300 Gb of sequence data and 120 million or so unique TCR beta sequences from some 180 million T cells. The T cell repertoires of around 670 subjects were profiled by immunosequencing and related to cytomegalovirus serostatus. The study aimed to test whether signatures of past pathogen exposure could be identified by cataloging public T cell receptors. Every discovery cohort repertoire had been produced on one sequencing platform. About 330 gigabases of sequencing data and roughly 81 million unique TCR sequences made up an early release that covered about 640 HLA-typed donors. Both class I and class II loci were covered by HLA typing, at four-digit resolution. In addition to the first cohort of 500 to 850 subjects, a separate validation cohort of about 120 different subjects was used. Among the 398 genotyped donors, approximately 76% belonged to the genetic ancestry cluster associated with self-reported Caucasian donors. To decide whether each TCR beta V gene segment behaved as functional or pseudogenic, an earlier analysis of several hundred of the donors relied on high-throughput TCR beta sequencing. On average, over 200,000 unique TCR beta nucleotide sequences were sequenced per donor among some 420 genotyped donors of the cohort, with roughly 19% of those sequences being non-productive. A later analysis re-examined previously published TCR beta repertoires from over 500 donors and added high-resolution HLA genotyping to investigate patterns of TCR occurrence. Typing coverage varied by locus: roughly 629-630 donors for A, B, C, DRB1 and DQB1; some 520 for DQA1; about 570 for DPA1; approximately 490 for DPB1. A handful of DR-DQ haplotypes were handled as single units for association and clustering because linkage in the cohort was strong. To predict cytomegalovirus infection status, the study brought together high-throughput TCR immunosequencing, statistical association of individual TCRs with disease status, and machine learning. Donor age, sex, ethnicity and CMV serostatus were compiled together with the repertoire data. In the later analysis, no new phenotypic data were used to find candidate immune exposures; instead, reliance was placed on TCR beta sequences and their occurrence across donors. Genome-wide SNP genotypes for about three fifths of the roughly 670 donors were used in a later genetic analysis, which treated that subset as a discovery cohort. Study-wide conclusions, independent of this receptor: According to a later analysis, parvovirus B19, influenza, CMV and Epstein-Barr virus appeared linked to several top co-occurrence clusters. The 87-base-pair reads could not distinguish some IMGT-functional V segments, including TRBV6-2 and TRBV6-3, so those segments were excluded. The authors suggested that the approach could potentially be extended to other disease states and immunological phenotypes. A further reported finding was that TCR beta sequences accurately predicted the HLA-A and HLA-B alleles for most subjects in the first cohort. Strong co-occurrence of HLA alleles, especially DR and DQ, made assigning TCR associations to individual alleles difficult. At a false discovery rate of 0.05, a later analysis linked approximately 18,000 TCR beta sequences to specific HLA alleles. Correlated functional status among segregating V segments might reflect linkage disequilibrium, but an unknown experimental factor could not be ruled out. Only TCR beta chains were sequenced in this cohort, and the absence of alpha or paired-chain data limited detectable features. Broadly in line with IMGT annotations, most TCR beta V segments showed up in productive rearrangements about 87% or about 30% of the time in an earlier analysis of 587 of the donors. The earlier analysis of some 560 of the donors excluded some 15 rarely observed V segments, including chromosome 9 orphons, because counts were too low. While some public TCRs were present in many individuals, most TCR sequences turned up only very rarely across donors. In a later analysis, the rate of TCR association differed among HLA loci, with DRB1 alleles having the most associated TCRs and HLA-C alleles having the fewest. Because HLA typing was missing for some donors at each locus, association tests included only the typed subset. In the study, some 160 TCR beta chains were listed as associated with cytomegalovirus. In a later analysis, HLA-associated TCR beta chains were found to be more clonally expanded and to have lower generation probabilities than equally common non-associated chains. In a later analysis, most CMV-associated TCR beta chains were found to appear HLA-restricted, with HLA associations seemingly driven largely by CMV exposure. A few of the identified cytomegalovirus-associated TCR beta chains were confirmed in vitro to be specific for cytomegalovirus antigens. Roughly uniform sequencing depth across donors was assumed in presence/absence analyses, although this assumption may not hold. Immune exposure information for the cohort was limited to CMV serostatus. In a later genetic analysis, fewer N-insertions in productive TCRs were reported among donors in an Asian-associated ancestry cluster than the roughly 640-donor mean. The classifier was reported to diagnose cytomegalovirus status with high specificity and sensitivity in both the original cohort and the validation cohort. The sequencing pipeline was judged likely to have produced a cluster of highly shared sequence variants as a technical artifact. A later genetic analysis associated a missense DCLRE1C variant with V-gene and J-gene trimming of TCR beta chains, and an independent cohort replicated the association.

The cohort consisted of hundreds of healthy bone marrow donors. At the time of sampling, all cohort members were nominally healthy, though unrecorded immune exposures were likely present. The donor was CMV seronegative and was included in the group of 352 seronegative cohort members. Every donor gave a peripheral blood sample, and the peripheral blood mononuclear cells from that sample were used for TCR beta sequencing. The Qiagen DNeasy Blood Extraction Kit was used to extract genomic DNA from the blood cell samples. The germline V end is reduced by 4 bases and the J end by 0 bases; junction bases left unmatched: 5. The germline V gene encodes CDR1 SGHNT and CDR2 YYREEE (reference sequence). Counted from cysteine to phenylalanine, this CDR3 has 15 amino acids. Just the 45-base CDR3 DNA is kept, in frame starting at base 1.

The clonotype was recovered from a female donor in good health and CMV-seronegative. The sequencing sample was made of PBMCs. Recombination connected TRBV5-4 to TRBJ2-3, with 7 bases aligning to TRBD2. In nucleotides, the sequence is TGTGCCAGCAGCCCGTTCGGGGGGAGCACAGATACGCAGTATTTT. It translates as CASSPFGGSTDTQYF. The full variable domain, completed from the reference TRBV5-4 and TRBJ2-3 proteins outside the CDR3, reads ETGVTQSPTHLIKTRGQQVTLRCSSQSGHNTVSWYQQALGQGPQFIFQYYREEENGRGNFPPRFSGLQFPNYSSELNVNALELDDSALYLCASSPFGGSTDTQYFGPGTRLTVL.